Below, one TCR beta chain is given with its context. PCR employed 60 Vbeta and 13 Jbeta primers. Some clones are missing from TCRdb's copy, which holds only in-frame ones; the method was immunoSEQ multiplex PCR. The sample consists of more than 140,000 clones, over 60% of them appearing once. The sample is drawn from a study of cytomegalovirus exposure and HLA in healthy donors. The germline CDR1 and CDR2 sequences are GTSNPN and SVGIG (reference sequence). The V segment lost 5 bases and the J segment 11 bases; nucleotides outside the gene matches: 9. CDR3 length: 12 amino acids. The chain recombines TRBV30 with TRBJ1-1, with 9 bases aligning to TRBD1. This TCR derives from a male donor in good health and CMV-seronegative. Sample: PBMCs. CDR3 DNA sequence: TGTGCCTGGGTGGTTACAGGGGGCGCCGCTTTCTTT. Translation gives CAWVVTGGAAFF.